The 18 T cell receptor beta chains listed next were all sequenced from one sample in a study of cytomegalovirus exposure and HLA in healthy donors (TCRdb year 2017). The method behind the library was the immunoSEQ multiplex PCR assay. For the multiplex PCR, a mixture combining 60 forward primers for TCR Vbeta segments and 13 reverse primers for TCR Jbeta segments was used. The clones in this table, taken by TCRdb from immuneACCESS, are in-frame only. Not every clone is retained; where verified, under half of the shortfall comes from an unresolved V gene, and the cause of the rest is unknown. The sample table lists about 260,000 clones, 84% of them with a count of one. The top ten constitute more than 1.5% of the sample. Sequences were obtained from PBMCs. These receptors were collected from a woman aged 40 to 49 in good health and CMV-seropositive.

DNA for the CDR3: TGTGCCAGCAGCTTAATCCTAGCGGGAGGGGCAGAGACCCAGTACTTC. Translating it yields CASSLILAGGAETQYF. The gene calls are TRBV7-8 and TRBJ2-5; 12 nucleotides match TRBD2. J was trimmed by 4 bases and V by 2 bases; bases with no gene match: 5. The CDR3 covers 16 residues. Germline lookup yields CDR1 SGHVS and CDR2 FQNEAQ.

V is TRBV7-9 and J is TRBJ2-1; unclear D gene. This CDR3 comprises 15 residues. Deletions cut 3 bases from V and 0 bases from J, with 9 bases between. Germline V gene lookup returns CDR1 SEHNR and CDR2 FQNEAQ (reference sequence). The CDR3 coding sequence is TGTGCCAGCAGCTTTACACAGAGCTCCTACAATGAGCAGTTCTTC. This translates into CASSFTQSSYNEQFF.

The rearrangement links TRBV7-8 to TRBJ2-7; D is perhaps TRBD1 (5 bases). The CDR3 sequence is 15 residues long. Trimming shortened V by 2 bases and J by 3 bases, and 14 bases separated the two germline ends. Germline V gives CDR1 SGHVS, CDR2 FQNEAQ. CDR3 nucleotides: TGTGCCAGCAGCTTACTCGAAGACAGCCACTACGAGCAGTACTTC. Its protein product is CASSLLEDSHYEQYF. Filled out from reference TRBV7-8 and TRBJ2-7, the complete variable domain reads GAGVSQSPRYKVAKRGQDVALRCDPISGHVSLFWYQQALGQGPEFLTYFQNEAQLDKSGLPSDRFFAERPEGSVSTLKIQRTQQEDSAVYLCASSLLEDSHYEQYFGPGTRLTVT.

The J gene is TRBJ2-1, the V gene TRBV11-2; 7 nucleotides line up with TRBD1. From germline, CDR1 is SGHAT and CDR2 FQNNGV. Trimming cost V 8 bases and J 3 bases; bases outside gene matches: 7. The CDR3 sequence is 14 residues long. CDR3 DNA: TGTGCCAGCGTAGGGGGCCCTCACTACAATGAGCAGTTCTTC. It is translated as CASVGGPHYNEQFF.

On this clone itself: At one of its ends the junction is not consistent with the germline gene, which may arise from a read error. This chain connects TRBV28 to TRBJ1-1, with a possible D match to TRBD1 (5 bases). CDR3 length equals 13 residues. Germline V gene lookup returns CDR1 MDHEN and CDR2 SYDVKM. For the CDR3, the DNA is TGTGCCAGCAGCCCGGGACTCATTACTGAAGATTTCTTT. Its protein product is CASSPGLITEDFF.

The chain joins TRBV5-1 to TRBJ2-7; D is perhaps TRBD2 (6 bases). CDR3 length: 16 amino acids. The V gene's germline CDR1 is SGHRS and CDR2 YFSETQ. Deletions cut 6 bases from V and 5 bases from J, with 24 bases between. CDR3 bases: TGCGCCAGCAAGGGGTTAGGGGACTCCCCCTTCGACGAGCAGTACTTC. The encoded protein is CASKGLGDSPFDEQYF.

This CDR3 is CASSPRQGSVGNQPQHF. Written as DNA, the CDR3 is TGTGCCAGCAGTCCTAGACAGGGATCCGTTGGCAATCAGCCCCAGCATTTT. V is TRBV27 and J is TRBJ1-5; 7 bases fit TRBD1. The J segment lost 2 bases and the V segment lost 5 bases, leaving 12 bases of the junction unmatched. CDR3 length: 17 residues. Germline V lookup: CDR1 MNHEY, CDR2 SMNVEV (reference sequence).

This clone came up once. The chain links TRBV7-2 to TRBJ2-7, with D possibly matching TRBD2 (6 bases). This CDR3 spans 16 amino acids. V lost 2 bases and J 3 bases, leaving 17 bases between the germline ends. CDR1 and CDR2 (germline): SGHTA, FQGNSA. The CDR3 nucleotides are TGTGCCAGCAGCTTAACAAGCGGGCATTTAATCTACGAGCAGTACTTC. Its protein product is CASSLTSGHLIYEQYF. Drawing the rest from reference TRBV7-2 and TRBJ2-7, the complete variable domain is GAGVSQSPSNKVTEKGKDVELRCDPISGHTALYWYRQSLGQGLEFLIYFQGNSAPDKSGLPSDRFSAERTGGSVSTLTIQRTQQEDSAVYLCASSLTSGHLIYEQYFGPGTRLTVT.

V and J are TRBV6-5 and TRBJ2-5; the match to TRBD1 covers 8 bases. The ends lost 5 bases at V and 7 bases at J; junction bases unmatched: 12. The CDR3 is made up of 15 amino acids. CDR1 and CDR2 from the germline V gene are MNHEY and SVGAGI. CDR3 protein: CASSPGTGIGWTQYF. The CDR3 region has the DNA TGTGCCAGCAGTCCAGGGACAGGTATTGGGTGGACCCAGTACTTC.

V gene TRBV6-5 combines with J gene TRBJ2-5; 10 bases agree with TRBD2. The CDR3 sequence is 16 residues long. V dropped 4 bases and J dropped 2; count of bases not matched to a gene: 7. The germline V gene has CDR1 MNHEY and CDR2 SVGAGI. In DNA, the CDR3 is TGTGCCAGCAGTTCGCCCCTAGCGGGAGCTCAAGAGACCCAGTACTTC. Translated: CASSSPLAGAQETQYF.

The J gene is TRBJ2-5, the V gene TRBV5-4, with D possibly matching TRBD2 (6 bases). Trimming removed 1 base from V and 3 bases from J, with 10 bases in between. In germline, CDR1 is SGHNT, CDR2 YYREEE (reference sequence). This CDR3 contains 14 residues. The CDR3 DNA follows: TGTGCCAGCAGCTTGCGTCAGCGGGAAGAGACCCAGTACTTC. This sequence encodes CASSLRQREETQYF.

The CDR3 loop reads CASSQEVTSGYEQYF. The CDR3 nucleotides read TGTGCCAGCAGCCAAGAGGTTACTAGCGGCTACGAGCAGTACTTC. The chain recombines TRBV4-2 with TRBJ2-7; TRBD2 agrees at 8 bases. The CDR3 runs 15 residues. Losses at the gene ends were 0 bases for V and 3 bases for J; bases not matched to a gene: 4. Germline V gene data show CDR1 as LGHNA and CDR2 as YNFKEQ.

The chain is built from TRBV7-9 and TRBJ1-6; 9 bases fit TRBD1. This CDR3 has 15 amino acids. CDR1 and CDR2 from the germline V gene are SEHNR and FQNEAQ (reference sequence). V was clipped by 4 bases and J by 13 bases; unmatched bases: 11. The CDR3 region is CASSSGTGWPFPLHF. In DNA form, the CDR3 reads TGTGCCAGCAGCTCCGGGACAGGGTGGCCGTTCCCCCTCCACTTT.

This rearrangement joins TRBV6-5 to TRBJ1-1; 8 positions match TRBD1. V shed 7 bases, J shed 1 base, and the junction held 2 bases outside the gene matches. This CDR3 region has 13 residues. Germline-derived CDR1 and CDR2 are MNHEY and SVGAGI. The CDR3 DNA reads TGTGCCAGCAACAGGGGGGGGAACACTGAAGCTTTCTTT. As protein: CASNRGGNTEAFF.

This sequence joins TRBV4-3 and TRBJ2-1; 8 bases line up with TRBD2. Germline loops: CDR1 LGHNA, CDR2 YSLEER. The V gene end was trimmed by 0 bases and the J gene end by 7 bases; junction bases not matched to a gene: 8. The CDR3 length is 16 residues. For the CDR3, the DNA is TGCGCCAGCAGCCAAGATGTCTGGACTAGCCTTAATGAGCAGTTCTTC. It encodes CASSQDVWTSLNEQFF.

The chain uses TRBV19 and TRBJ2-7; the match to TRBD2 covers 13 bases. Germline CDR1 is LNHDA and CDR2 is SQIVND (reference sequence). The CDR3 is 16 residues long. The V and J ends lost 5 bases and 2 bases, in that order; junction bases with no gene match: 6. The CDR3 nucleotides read TGTGCCAGTAGTCCGGGGACTAGCGGGGCGGCCTACGAGCAGTACTTC. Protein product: CASSPGTSGAAYEQYF.

The CDR3 protein is CASSPRETGPTEAFF. The CDR3 region has the DNA TGTGCCAGCTCACCAAGAGAGACAGGCCCCACTGAAGCTTTCTTT. The chain is built from TRBV18 and TRBJ1-1, with TRBD1 as a possible D gene (6 bases). The CDR3 is 15 residues long. Germline CDR1 is KGHSH and CDR2 is LQKENI. Trimming left V 2 bases short and J 4 bases short, with 14 bases between. Looking up the rest from reference TRBV18 and TRBJ1-1 gives the full variable domain: NAGVMQNPRHLVRRRGQEARLRCSPMKGHSHVYWYRQLPEEGLKFMVYLQKENIIDESGMPKERFSAEFPKEGPSILRIQQVVRGDSAAYFCASSPRETGPTEAFFGQGTRLTVV.

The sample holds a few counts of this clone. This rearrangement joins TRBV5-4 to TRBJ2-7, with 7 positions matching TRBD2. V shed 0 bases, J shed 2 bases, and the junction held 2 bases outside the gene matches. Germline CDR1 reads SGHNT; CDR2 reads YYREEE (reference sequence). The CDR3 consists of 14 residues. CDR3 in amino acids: CASSLGDYTYEQYF. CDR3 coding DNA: TGTGCCAGCAGCTTGGGGGACTACACCTACGAGCAGTACTTC.